The rows below give T cell receptor beta chains drawn from one sample of a study of T-cell memory formation after mild COVID-19. One entry per CDR3 protein, called by TCRdb with MiXCR from the 5' RACE reads. The data show approximately 300,000 distinct CDR3 sequences, about 16% seen once. Material for sequencing was PBMCs or a T cell subset sorted from them (not recorded which). These receptors all come from a young man who had mild COVID-19 (a few samples of this study predate the infection). Cell type and time point are not known. The CDR3 runs from the conserved cysteine through the conserved F or W. D genes are given only for firm matches. Some rows mark clone size as missing; the rest say once, few, many or name a class of expanded clone.

cdr3_nt	cdr3_aa	j_call	v_call	cdr3_length	d_call	clone_size
TGCGCCAGCAGCCCCAGGGGGGGCACCCCAGAGACCCAGTACTTC	CASSPRGGTPETQYF	TRBJ2-5	TRBV4-1	15	.	many
TGTGCCAGCTCACCACTTGGGGGGGCGACAGGGGCCAACGTCCTGACTTTC	CASSPLGGATGANVLTF	TRBJ2-6	TRBV18	17	.	.
TGTGCCAGCAGCTTAGATTGGGCCTCTGGAAACACCATATATTTT	CASSLDWASGNTIYF	TRBJ1-3	TRBV7-2	15	.	.
TGCAGCGTTGAAGGCAACCTAAGTGGCTATGGCTACACCTTC	CSVEGNLSGYGYTF	TRBJ1-2	TRBV29-1	14	.	.
TGCAGCGTCCGACTAGCGGGGGGGCTCAATGAGCAGTTCTTC	CSVRLAGGLNEQFF	TRBJ2-1	TRBV29-1	14	TRBD2	.
TGCGCCAGCAGCTTGTCCTTGGGGTTTAGCACAGATACGCAGTATTTT	CASSLSLGFSTDTQYF	TRBJ2-3	TRBV5-1	16	.	.
TGTGCCAGCAGCAAACTAGCGGGGCGCTACAATGAGCAGTTCTTC	CASSKLAGRYNEQFF	TRBJ2-1	TRBV7-3	15	TRBD2	.
TGTGCCAGCAGCTTAAGGGGATCAGGGGGAGAGACCCAGTACTTC	CASSLRGSGGETQYF	TRBJ2-5	TRBV7-2	15	TRBD1	few
TGCAGTGCTAGAGTCCAGGGGGGAGAGACCCAGTACTTC	CSARVQGGETQYF	TRBJ2-5	TRBV20-1	13	.	.
TGTGCCAGCAGCCTCTTGGCAGGGGGAGATTCACCCCTCCACTTT	CASSLLAGGDSPLHF	TRBJ1-6	TRBV14	15	TRBD1	.
TGTGCCAGCAGCTTTCCTCCAGGGACGAACACCGGGGAGCTGTTTTTT	CASSFPPGTNTGELFF	TRBJ2-2	TRBV5-6	16	.	few
TGCGCCAGCCGGGACCCGGACACCATATATTTT	CASRDPDTIYF	TRBJ1-3	TRBV4-1	11	.	.
TGTGCCAGCTCCGAGGCGGGGGGAAGCCCATCTAATACGCAGTATTTT	CASSEAGGSPSNTQYF	TRBJ2-3	TRBV19	16	TRBD2	.
TGTGCCAGCAGCCAAGGGATTGGGGACAGGGACAGAGATACGCAGTATTTT	CASSQGIGDRDRDTQYF	TRBJ2-3	TRBV4-2	17	TRBD1	.
TGTGCCAGCAGCCAAGATGCGGGGAGAAATGAAAAACTGTTTTTT	CASSQDAGRNEKLFF	TRBJ1-4	TRBV4-2	15	.	.
TGCAGTGCTAGGCCGGGCCCACAAAACACTGAAGCTTTCTTT	CSARPGPQNTEAFF	TRBJ1-1	TRBV20-1	14	.	.
TGTGCCAGCAGTTCCAACACCGGGACGTCTGGGGAGACCCAGTACTTC	CASSSNTGTSGETQYF	TRBJ2-5	TRBV6-5	16	.	.
TGCAGTGCTCAGGGACTAGCGTCTAGAAATGAGCAGTTCTTC	CSAQGLASRNEQFF	TRBJ2-1	TRBV20-1	14	TRBD2	.
TGTGCCAGCAGCCCCCTCAATCAGCCCCAGCATTTT	CASSPLNQPQHF	TRBJ1-5	TRBV28	12	.	many
TGTGCCAGCAGCGTCCCCCTGGGCGGGGGCTACAATGAGCAGTTCTTC	CASSVPLGGGYNEQFF	TRBJ2-1	TRBV7-8	16	TRBD2	few
TGTGCCAGCCGAGCTAGCGGGGTGGATGAGCAGTTCTTC	CASRASGVDEQFF	TRBJ2-1	TRBV27	13	TRBD2	.
TGCAGTGCCCCCGACCCCCGGGGGCTAGGACACACTGAAGCTTTCTTT	CSAPDPRGLGHTEAFF	TRBJ1-1	TRBV20-1	16	.	.
TGCGCCAGCAGCCAAGATGGCGGGTTTGGCAATCAGCCCCAGCATTTT	CASSQDGGFGNQPQHF	TRBJ1-5	TRBV4-1	16	.	few
TGTGCCAGCAGTTTGGGACAGAACTATGGCTACACCTTC	CASSLGQNYGYTF	TRBJ1-2	TRBV12-3/TRBV12-4	13	TRBD1	many
TGTGCCACCAGCAGCTCCCTCGGAGGGGGGCCAGATACGCAGTATTTT	CATSSSLGGGPDTQYF	TRBJ2-3	TRBV15	16	.	.
TGCGCCAGCAGCCAAGTAAATCGCGGGGGGACATATAATGAGCAGTTCTTC	CASSQVNRGGTYNEQFF	TRBJ2-1	TRBV4-3	17	TRBD2	.
TGCGCCAGCAGCTTGGAGGGGTGGAACACCGGGGAGCTGTTTTTT	CASSLEGWNTGELFF	TRBJ2-2	TRBV5-1	15	.	.
TGTGCCGGTAGGACGGGGGGCACAGATACGCAGTATTTT	CAGRTGGTDTQYF	TRBJ2-3	TRBV12-3/TRBV12-4	13	.	.
TGTGCCAGCAGCGGACTAGCGGGGCGTGTTGAGCAGTTCTTC	CASSGLAGRVEQFF	TRBJ2-1	TRBV7-2	14	TRBD2	many
TGTGCCAGCAGTGGGACTAGCACAGGGAACACCGGGGAGCTGTTTTTT	CASSGTSTGNTGELFF	TRBJ2-2	TRBV6-6	16	TRBD2	few
TGTGCCAGCAGTTACCTCACAGGCTTTGGGGCCAACGTCCTGACTTTC	CASSYLTGFGANVLTF	TRBJ2-6	TRBV6-5	16	.	few
TGCAGCGTTGTATCCAACTCTGGAAACACCATATATTTT	CSVVSNSGNTIYF	TRBJ1-3	TRBV29-1	13	.	.
TGTGCCAGCAGTCCCCGGGCGGCGGGGACCTACAATGAGCAGTTCTTC	CASSPRAAGTYNEQFF	TRBJ2-1	TRBV7-9	16	.	many
TGTGCCAGCAGTTATGGGGGTTTCACTGAAGCTTTCTTT	CASSYGGFTEAFF	TRBJ1-1	TRBV6-5	13	.	.
TGTGCCAGCTCAGAGGGACTAGCGGGGAGTAACAATGAGCAGTTCTTC	CASSEGLAGSNNEQFF	TRBJ2-1	TRBV18	16	TRBD2	.
TGTGCCGCAAGGGCGAACTATGGCTACACCTTC	CAARANYGYTF	TRBJ1-2	TRBV6-5	11	.	few
TGTGCCAGCACGTCGGGGGGGCCAATATACAATGAGCAGTTCTTC	CASTSGGPIYNEQFF	TRBJ2-1	TRBV27	15	TRBD2	.
TGTGCCAGCAGCTTCCAGCGGGGGGGCACAGATACGCAGTATTTT	CASSFQRGGTDTQYF	TRBJ2-3	TRBV7-2	15	TRBD2	many
TGTGCCAGCAGAGCCACTGGTGGTGATACGCAGTATTTT	CASRATGGDTQYF	TRBJ2-3	TRBV7-2	13	.	many
TGTGCCAGCAGCTTGGTTTCGCTGCGGGAGGGCCTAGCCAAAAACATTCAGTACTTC	CASSLVSLREGLAKNIQYF	TRBJ2-4	TRBV5-4	19	TRBD2	few
TGTGCCAGCAGCCACCGACTAGATTTCGAGACCCAGTACTTC	CASSHRLDFETQYF	TRBJ2-5	TRBV4-2	14	.	.
TGTGCCAGCAGCCCTGAGTGGGTATTGCAGGCTAACTATGGCTACACCTTC	CASSPEWVLQANYGYTF	TRBJ1-2	TRBV7-9	17	.	few
TGTGCCAGCAGGCCGGGACAGGGCGGTGAGCAGTTCTTC	CASRPGQGGEQFF	TRBJ2-1	TRBV12-3/TRBV12-4	13	TRBD1	many
TGTGCCAGCAGTTACGCAGGAACCTATGGCTACACCTTC	CASSYAGTYGYTF	TRBJ1-2	TRBV6-2/TRBV6-3	13	.	.
TGTGCCAGCAGCCAATTTGGGCCACCCCCAGATACGCAGTATTTT	CASSQFGPPPDTQYF	TRBJ2-3	TRBV14	15	.	few
TGCAGCGTTGATCTAGGCACAGATACGCAGTATTTT	CSVDLGTDTQYF	TRBJ2-3	TRBV29-1	12	.	.
TGTGCCAGCAGCGTCGGGTCCTCCTACGAGCAGTACTTC	CASSVGSSYEQYF	TRBJ2-7	TRBV9	13	.	.
TGTGCCAGCAGTGAGAGTAAAGAGACCCAGTACTTC	CASSESKETQYF	TRBJ2-5	TRBV2	12	.	many
TGCGCCAGCAGCCCTTTTTCGCCGAACACCGGGGAGCTGTTTTTT	CASSPFSPNTGELFF	TRBJ2-2	TRBV5-1	15	.	.
TGTGCCAGTAGTATAGGTCGGACAGGGGAGGATGGCTACACCTTC	CASSIGRTGEDGYTF	TRBJ1-2	TRBV19	15	TRBD1	few
TGTGCCAGCAGTGGGTCTACAGAATTCTATGGCTACACCTTC	CASSGSTEFYGYTF	TRBJ1-2	TRBV6-1	14	.	once
TGTGCCAGCAGCTTAGGGGAGGGGGGCCCCGTGAACACTGAAGCTTTCTTT	CASSLGEGGPVNTEAFF	TRBJ1-1	TRBV7-9	17	.	few
TGCGCCAGCAGCCAAGAAGAAGCCGCCGGGGAGCTGTTTTTT	CASSQEEAAGELFF	TRBJ2-2	TRBV4-3	14	.	.
TGCGCCAGCGCTGGGGCGGCGGGGGGTAAGAACGAGCAGTACTTC	CASAGAAGGKNEQYF	TRBJ2-7	TRBV4-1	15	TRBD2	few
TGTGCCAGCAGCGGACAGGGGCAAACCTTAGGGACCCAGTACTTC	CASSGQGQTLGTQYF	TRBJ2-5	TRBV2	15	TRBD1	.
TGCGCCAGCAGCTTGTACGGTGACAATCAGCCCCAGCATTTT	CASSLYGDNQPQHF	TRBJ1-5	TRBV5-1	14	.	many
TGTGCCAGCAGCTCCCGGGGACCCTCCCTCGGCTCCTATAATTCACCCCTCCACTTT	CASSSRGPSLGSYNSPLHF	TRBJ1-6	TRBV5-5	19	.	few
TGTGCCAGCAATAGCAGGAGACTCGAGACCCAGTACTTC	CASNSRRLETQYF	TRBJ2-5	TRBV12-3/TRBV12-4	13	.	few
TGTGCCAGCAGTTTAATGGGAAGCACTGAAGCTTTCTTT	CASSLMGSTEAFF	TRBJ1-1	TRBV12-3/TRBV12-4	13	.	.
TGCAGCGCCTCCCGGGTGGACACTGAAGCTTTCTTT	CSASRVDTEAFF	TRBJ1-1	TRBV29-1	12	.	few